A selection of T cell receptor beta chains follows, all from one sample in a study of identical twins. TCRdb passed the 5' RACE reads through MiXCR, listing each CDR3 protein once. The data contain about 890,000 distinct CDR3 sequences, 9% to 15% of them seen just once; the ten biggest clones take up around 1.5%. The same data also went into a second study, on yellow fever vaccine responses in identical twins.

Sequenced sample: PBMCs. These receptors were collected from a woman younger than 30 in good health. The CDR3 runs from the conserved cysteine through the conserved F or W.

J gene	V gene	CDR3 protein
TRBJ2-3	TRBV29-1	CSVEDGNTSTDTQYF
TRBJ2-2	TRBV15	CASQDYTGELFF
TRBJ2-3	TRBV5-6	CASSLAVLTDTQYF
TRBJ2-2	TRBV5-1	CASSSNTDTGELFF
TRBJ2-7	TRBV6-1	CASSEASGFEQYF
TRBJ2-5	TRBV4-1	CASSQALLAGEETQYF
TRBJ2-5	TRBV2	CASSTGQVQETQYF
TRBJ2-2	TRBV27	CASSPPGYGELFF
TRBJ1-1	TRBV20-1	CSASGQRNTEAFF
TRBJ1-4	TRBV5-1	CASSLTGEPEKLFF
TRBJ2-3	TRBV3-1	CASSRTGDTQYF
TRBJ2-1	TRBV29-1	CSVGPGLAGKGQFF
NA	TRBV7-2	CASSSQGTSGGDEQYF
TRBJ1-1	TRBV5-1	CASSFLLQGAEDTEAFF
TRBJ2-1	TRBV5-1	CASSGTENNEQFF
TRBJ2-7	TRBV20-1	CSARERRGYSYEQYF
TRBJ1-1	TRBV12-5	CASGLDGALNTEAFF
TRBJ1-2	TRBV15	CATSSKPWGQANYGYTF
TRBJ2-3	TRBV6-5	CASSTRAGRGFTDTQYF
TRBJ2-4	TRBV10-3	CATALQVAKNIQYF
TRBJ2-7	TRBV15	CATREGTGMRYEQYF
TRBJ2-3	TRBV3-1	CASKPLAGGSTDTQYF